Below, 14 T cell receptor beta chains from the same sample are listed, as sequenced in a study of blood T cell repertoires in COVID-19. Repertoires were generated with immunoSEQ multiplex PCR, while TCRdb's copy carries only in-frame clones and drops some. The sample shows some 150,000 clones, more than 75% of them seen only once. The specimen was peripheral blood. The source is a man aged 45-60 years with active COVID-19.

This rearrangement joins TRBV19 to TRBJ1-2, with a weak D call TRBD1 (6 bases). The germline V and J ends were trimmed by 6 bases and 3 bases, with 11 bases remaining between them. The CDR3 totals 13 residues. Germline V gene sequence: CDR1 LNHDA, CDR2 SQIVND (reference sequence). The CDR3 coding sequence is TGTGCCAGTAGGGCATCAGGGGACTATGGCTACACCTTC. This encodes CASRASGDYGYTF.

The V gene is TRBV9, the J gene TRBJ2-7; no clear D gene. V was shortened by 3 bases and J by 0 bases, with 10 bases between the two germline ends. The CDR3 sequence is 14 residues long. The germline V gene has CDR1 SGDLS and CDR2 YYNGEE. CDR3 sequence (DNA): TGTGCCAGCAGCGGTGGTGTAGTCTCCTACGAGCAGTACTTC. The encoded protein is CASSGGVVSYEQYF.

The chain carries TRBV5-1 and TRBJ1-2; D perhaps matches TRBD1 (5 bases). This CDR3 region has 15 residues. Per the germline V gene, CDR1 is SGHRS and CDR2 is YFSETQ. Trimming pared 5 bases from V and 3 bases from J, leaving 17 bases between. The CDR3 here is CASRKSQGTDYGYTF. CDR3 bases: TGCGCCAGCAGGAAGTCCCAGGGCACCGACTATGGCTACACCTTC.

The genes are TRBV3-1 (or the pseudogene TRBV3-2) and TRBJ1-2; 7 bases fit TRBD1. V gave up 4 bases and J gave up 1 base; unmatched junction bases: 3. This CDR3 has 14 amino acids. Germline V lookup: CDR1 LGHDT, CDR2 YNNKEL (reference sequence). The CDR3 nucleotides are TGTGCCAGCAGCCCGGGGACAGATAACTATGGCTACACCTTC. Protein sequence: CASSPGTDNYGYTF.

The CDR3 protein is CASSPGDSLNTGELFF. CDR3 DNA sequence: TGTGCCAGCAGCCCGGGGGACAGCCTGAACACCGGGGAGCTGTTTTTT. This chain joins TRBV3-1 (or the pseudogene TRBV3-2) and TRBJ2-2, with TRBD1 as a possible D gene (7 bases). Trimming left V 4 bases short and J 1 base short, with 13 bases between. CDR1 and CDR2 from the germline V gene are LGHDT and YNNKEL (reference sequence). The CDR3 sequence is 16 residues long.

For the CDR3, the DNA is TGCGCCAGCAGCCAAGATGACAGAGAGCAGTTCTTC. Its translation: CASSQDDREQFF. V usage is TRBV4-1 and J usage is TRBJ2-1, with D possibly being TRBD1 (5 bases). Germline V gene data show CDR1 as MGHRA and CDR2 as YSYEKL. The CDR3 sequence is 12 residues long. V dropped 0 bases and J dropped 10 bases, with 7 bases sitting between them.

The chain has TRBV7-9 and TRBJ2-5, with D tentatively TRBD2 (6 bases). The CDR3 is made up of 14 amino acids. Germline V lookup: CDR1 SEHNR, CDR2 FQNEAQ (reference sequence). The germline V and J ends were trimmed by 3 bases and 3 bases, with 11 bases remaining between them. CDR3 nucleotides: TGTGCCAGCAGCTTCCTTCGCGGGGAAGAGACCCAGTACTTC. This translates into CASSFLRGEETQYF. Variable domain in full (rest from reference TRBV7-9 and TRBJ2-5): DTGVSQNPRHKITKRGQNVTFRCDPISEHNRLYWYRQTLGQGPEFLTYFQNEAQLEKSRLLSDRFSAERPKGSFSTLEIQRTEQGDSAMYLCASSFLRGEETQYFGPGTRLLVL.

This clone was detected only a few times. The rearrangement links TRBV7-8 to TRBJ2-2; a weak D match, TRBD2 (5 bases). Trimming cost V 2 bases and J 3 bases, with 10 bases left between them. Per the germline V gene, CDR1 is SGHVS and CDR2 is FQNEAQ. The CDR3 has 15 residues. The CDR3 loop reads CASSLRIGDTGELFF. Written as DNA, the CDR3 is TGTGCCAGCAGCTTAAGGATCGGGGACACCGGGGAGCTGTTTTTT.

The chain's CDR3 is CAISDRSSGGETQYF. The CDR3 nucleotides are TGTGCCATCAGTGATCGGTCTAGCGGGGGCGAGACCCAGTACTTC. This chain connects TRBV10-3 to TRBJ2-5; TRBD2 matches at 10 bases. V was pared by 3 bases and J by 5 bases, with 6 bases of the junction left unmatched. Germline loops: CDR1 ENHRY, CDR2 SYGVKD. The CDR3 length is 15 residues.

The rearrangement uses TRBV6-1 and TRBJ2-1; D not resolved. Germline V gene data show CDR1 as MNHNS and CDR2 as SASEGT. The CDR3 runs to 16 residues. Trimming left V 2 bases short and J 5 bases short, with 16 bases between. The CDR3 sequence is CASSETIIQENNEQFF. The CDR3 DNA is TGTGCCAGCAGTGAAACGATCATCCAGGAAAACAATGAGCAGTTCTTC.

The J gene is TRBJ1-3, the V gene TRBV18, with TRBD1 identical over 7 bases. The CDR3 consists of 15 residues. Germline V gives CDR1 KGHSH, CDR2 LQKENI. V was pared by 3 bases and J by 0 bases, with 2 bases of the junction left unmatched. CDR3 sequence: CASSPGQTSGNTIYF. The CDR3 DNA follows: TGTGCCAGCTCACCGGGACAGACCTCTGGAAACACCATATATTTT.

This clone came up once. This chain joins TRBV7-2 and TRBJ1-2, with a possible D match to TRBD1 (6 bases). From germline, CDR1 is SGHTA and CDR2 FQGNSA. The V end lost 5 bases, the J end lost 4 bases, and 20 bases lay between the germline ends. The CDR3 runs to 16 residues. CDR3 sequence (DNA): TGTGCCAGCAGCCCCCAACAGGGTGTAAACGGCTATGGCTACACCTTC. This translates into CASSPQQGVNGYGYTF.

J is TRBJ1-5 and V is TRBV27, with 7 bases lining up with TRBD1. The CDR3 spans 17 residues. V shed 1 base, J shed 4 bases, and the junction held 10 bases outside the gene matches. Germline CDR1 MNHEY, CDR2 SMNVEV (reference sequence). CDR3 sequence reads: CASSLYFVDRVNQPQHF. DNA for the CDR3: TGTGCCAGCAGTTTATATTTTGTAGACAGGGTGAATCAGCCCCAGCATTTT.

This chain links TRBV7-2 with TRBJ2-1, with D hard to call. Trimming cost V 5 bases and J 11 bases, with 13 bases left between them. CDR3 size: 12 residues. CDR1 SGHTA and CDR2 FQGNSA come from the germline V gene. For the CDR3, the DNA is TGTGCCAGCAGCACCGGTCCTTCCCAGCAGTTCTTC. This gives the protein CASSTGPSQQFF.